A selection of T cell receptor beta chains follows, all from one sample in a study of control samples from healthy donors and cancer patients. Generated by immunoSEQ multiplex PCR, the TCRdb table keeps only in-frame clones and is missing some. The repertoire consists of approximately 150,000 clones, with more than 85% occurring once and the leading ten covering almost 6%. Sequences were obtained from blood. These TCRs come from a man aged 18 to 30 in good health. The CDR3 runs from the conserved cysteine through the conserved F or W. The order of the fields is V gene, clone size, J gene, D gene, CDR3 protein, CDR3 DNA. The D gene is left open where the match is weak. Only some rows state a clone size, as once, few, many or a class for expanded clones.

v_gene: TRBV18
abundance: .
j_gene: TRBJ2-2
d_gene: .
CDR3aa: CASSRRRESTGELFF
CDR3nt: TGTGCCAGCTCCAGAAGGAGAGAAAGCACCGGGGAGCTGTTTTTT

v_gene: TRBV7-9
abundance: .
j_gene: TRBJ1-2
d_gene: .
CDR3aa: CAAEDRIYGYTF
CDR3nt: TGTGCCGCGGAAGACAGGATCTATGGCTACACCTTC

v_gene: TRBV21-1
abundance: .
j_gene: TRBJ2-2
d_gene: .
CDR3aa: CASTPPLTGELFF
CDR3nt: TGTGCCAGCACCCCCCCCCTGACTGGGGAGCTGTTTTTT

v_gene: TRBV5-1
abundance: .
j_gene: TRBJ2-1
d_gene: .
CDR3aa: CASSSTTGQNEQFF
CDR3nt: TGCGCCAGCAGCTCAACGACGGGGCAGAATGAGCAGTTCTTC

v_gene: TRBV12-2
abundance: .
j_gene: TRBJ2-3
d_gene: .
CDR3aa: CASRYPGRGTSGASTDTQYF
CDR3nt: TGTGCAAGTCGCTACCCGGGGAGGGGGACTAGCGGGGCGAGCACAGATACGCAGTATTTT

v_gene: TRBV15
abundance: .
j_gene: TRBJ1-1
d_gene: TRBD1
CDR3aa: CATSKGQGWGTEAFF
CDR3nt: TGTGCCACCAGCAAGGGACAGGGTTGGGGCACTGAAGCTTTCTTT

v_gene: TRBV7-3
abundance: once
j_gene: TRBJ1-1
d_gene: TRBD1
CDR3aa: CASSRQGRDTEAFF
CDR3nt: TGTGCCAGCAGCAGACAGGGTAGAGACACTGAAGCTTTCTTT

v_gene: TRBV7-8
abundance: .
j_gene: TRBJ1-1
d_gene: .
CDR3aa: CASSRGGRNTEAFF
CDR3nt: TGTGCCAGCAGCCGGGGTGGCAGGAACACTGAAGCTTTCTTT

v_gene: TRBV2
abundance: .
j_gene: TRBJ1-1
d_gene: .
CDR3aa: CASSRTYTEAFF
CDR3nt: TGTGCCAGCAGTAGGACTTACACTGAAGCTTTCTTT

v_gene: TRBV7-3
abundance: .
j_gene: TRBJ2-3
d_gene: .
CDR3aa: CASSYTSTDTQYF
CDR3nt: TGTGCCAGCAGCTACACTAGCACAGATACGCAGTATTTT

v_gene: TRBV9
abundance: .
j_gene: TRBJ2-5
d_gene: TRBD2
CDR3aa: CASSVSGGAVGETQYF
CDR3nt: TGTGCCAGCAGCGTATCCGGGGGGGCCGTCGGAGAGACCCAGTACTTC

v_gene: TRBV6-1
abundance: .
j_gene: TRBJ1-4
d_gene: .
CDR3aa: CASSDPFSPATNEKLFF
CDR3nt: TGTGCCAGCAGTGACCCTTTTAGCCCAGCAACTAATGAAAAACTGTTTTTT

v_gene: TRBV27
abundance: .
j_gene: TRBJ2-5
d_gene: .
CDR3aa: CASSLWDSQETQYF
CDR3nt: TGTGCCAGCAGTTTATGGGATTCCCAAGAGACCCAGTACTTC

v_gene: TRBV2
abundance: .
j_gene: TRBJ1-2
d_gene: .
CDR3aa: CASSEDWVRYGYTF
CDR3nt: TGTGCCAGCAGTGAAGATTGGGTCAGGTACGGCTACACCTTC

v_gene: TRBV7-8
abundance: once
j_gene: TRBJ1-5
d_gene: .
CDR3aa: CASSNTRNQPQHF
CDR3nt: TGTGCCAGCAGCAATACTAGGAATCAGCCCCAGCATTTT

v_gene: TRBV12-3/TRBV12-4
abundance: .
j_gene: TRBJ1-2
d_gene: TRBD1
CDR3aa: CASSFSRGHGYTF
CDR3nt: TGTGCCAGCAGTTTCAGCAGGGGGCACGGCTACACCTTC

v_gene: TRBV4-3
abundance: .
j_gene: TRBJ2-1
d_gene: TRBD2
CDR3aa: CASSQAAASGRGGEQFF
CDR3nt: TGCGCCAGCAGCCAAGCGGCGGCTAGCGGGAGGGGCGGTGAGCAGTTCTTC

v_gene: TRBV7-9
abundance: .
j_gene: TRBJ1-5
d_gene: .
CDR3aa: CASSLERSHSNQPQHF
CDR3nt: TGTGCCAGCAGCTTAGAGAGAAGCCATAGCAATCAGCCCCAGCATTTT

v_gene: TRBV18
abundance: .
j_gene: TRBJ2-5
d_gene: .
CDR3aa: CASSPRTGWETQYF
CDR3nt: TGTGCCAGCTCACCACGAACAGGGTGGGAGACCCAGTACTTC

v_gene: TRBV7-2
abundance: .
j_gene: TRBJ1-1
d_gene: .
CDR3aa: CASSLTGFTEAFF
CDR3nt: TGTGCCAGCAGCTTAACGGGGTTCACTGAAGCTTTCTTT

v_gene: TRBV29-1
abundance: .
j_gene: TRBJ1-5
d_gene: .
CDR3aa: CSVGFSGNQPQHF
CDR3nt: TGCAGCGTAGGCTTCAGCGGCAATCAGCCCCAGCATTTT

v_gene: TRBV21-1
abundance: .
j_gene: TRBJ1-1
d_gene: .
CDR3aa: CASSKALGGTEAFF
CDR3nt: TGTGCCAGCAGCAAAGCGCTCGGGGGCACTGAAGCTTTCTTT

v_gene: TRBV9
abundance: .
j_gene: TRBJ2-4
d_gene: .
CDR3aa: CASSAAGPYHIQYF
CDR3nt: TGTGCCAGCAGCGCCGCAGGACCGTACCACATTCAGTACTTC

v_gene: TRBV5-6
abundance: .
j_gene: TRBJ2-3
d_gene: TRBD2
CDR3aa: CASSAGTSGSTDTQYF
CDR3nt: TGTGCCAGCAGCGCGGGGACTAGCGGGAGCACAGATACGCAGTATTTT

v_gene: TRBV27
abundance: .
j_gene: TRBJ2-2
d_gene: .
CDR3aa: CASSTYNEVITGELFF
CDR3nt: TGTGCCAGCAGCACATACAATGAGGTGATCACCGGGGAGCTGTTTTTT